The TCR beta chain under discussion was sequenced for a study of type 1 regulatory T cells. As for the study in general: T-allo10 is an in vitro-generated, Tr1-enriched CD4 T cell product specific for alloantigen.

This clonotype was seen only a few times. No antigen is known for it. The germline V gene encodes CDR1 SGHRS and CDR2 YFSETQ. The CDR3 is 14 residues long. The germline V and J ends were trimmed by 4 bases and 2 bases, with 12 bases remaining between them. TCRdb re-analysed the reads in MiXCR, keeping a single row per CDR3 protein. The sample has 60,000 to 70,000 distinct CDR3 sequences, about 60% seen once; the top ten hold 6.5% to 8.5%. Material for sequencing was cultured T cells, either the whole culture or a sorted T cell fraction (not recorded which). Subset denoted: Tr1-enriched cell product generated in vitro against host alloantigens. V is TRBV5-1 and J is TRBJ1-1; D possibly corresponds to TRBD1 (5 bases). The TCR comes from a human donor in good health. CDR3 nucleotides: TGCGCCAGCAGCATTGGGACGGATAACACTGAAGCTTTCTTT. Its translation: CASSIGTDNTEAFF. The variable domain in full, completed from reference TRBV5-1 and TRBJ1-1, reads KAGVTQTPRYLIKTRGQQVTLSCSPISGHRSVSWYQQTPGQGLQFLFEYFSETQRNKGNFPGRFSGRQFSNSRSEMNVSTLELGDSALYLCASSIGTDNTEAFFGQGTRLTVV.